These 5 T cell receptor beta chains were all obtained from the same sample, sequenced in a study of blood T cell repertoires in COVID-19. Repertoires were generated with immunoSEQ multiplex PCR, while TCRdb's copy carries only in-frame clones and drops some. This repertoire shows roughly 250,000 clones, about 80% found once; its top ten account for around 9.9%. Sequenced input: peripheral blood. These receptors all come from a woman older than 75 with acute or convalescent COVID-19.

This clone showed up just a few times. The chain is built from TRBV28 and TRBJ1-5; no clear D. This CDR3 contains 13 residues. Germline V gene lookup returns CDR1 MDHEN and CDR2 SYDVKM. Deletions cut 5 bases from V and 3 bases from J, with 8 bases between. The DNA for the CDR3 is TGTGCCAGCAGTCCAGGACTCAATCAGCCCCAGCATTTT. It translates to CASSPGLNQPQHF.

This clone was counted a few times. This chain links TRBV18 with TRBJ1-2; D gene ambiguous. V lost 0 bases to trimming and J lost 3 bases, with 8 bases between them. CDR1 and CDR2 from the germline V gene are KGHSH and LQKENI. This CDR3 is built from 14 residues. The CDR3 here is CASSPPNSYYGYTF. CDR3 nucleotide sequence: TGTGCCAGCTCACCACCGAACAGCTACTATGGCTACACCTTC.

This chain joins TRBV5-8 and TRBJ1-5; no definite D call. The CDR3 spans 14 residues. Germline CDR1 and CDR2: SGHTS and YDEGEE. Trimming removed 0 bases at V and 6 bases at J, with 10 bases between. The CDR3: CASSLDSGLQPQHF. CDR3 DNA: TGTGCCAGCAGCTTGGACAGCGGTCTTCAGCCCCAGCATTTT.

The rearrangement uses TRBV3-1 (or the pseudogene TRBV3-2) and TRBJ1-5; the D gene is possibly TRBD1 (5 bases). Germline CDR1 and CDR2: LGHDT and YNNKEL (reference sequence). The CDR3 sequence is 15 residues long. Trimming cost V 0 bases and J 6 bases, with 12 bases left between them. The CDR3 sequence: CASSQDGGGGQPQHF. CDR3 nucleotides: TGTGCCAGCAGCCAAGATGGTGGGGGGGGTCAGCCCCAGCATTTT.

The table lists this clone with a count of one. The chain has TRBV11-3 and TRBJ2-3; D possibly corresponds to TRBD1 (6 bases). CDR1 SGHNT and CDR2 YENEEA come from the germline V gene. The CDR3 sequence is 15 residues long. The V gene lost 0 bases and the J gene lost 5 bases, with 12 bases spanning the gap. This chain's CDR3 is CASSLDGRGGDTQYF. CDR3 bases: TGTGCCAGCAGCTTAGATGGCAGGGGTGGAGATACGCAGTATTTT.